The clone carrying this T cell receptor beta chain was counted at least ten times. This specimen comes from a study of T cells in Graves' hyperthyroidism and ophthalmopathy. Amplified TCR beta CDR3 regions derived from RNA transcripts. HTBI primers were used for first-round RT-PCR of the TCR CDR3. TCRdb fed the multiplex PCR reads into MiXCR, producing one record per CDR3 protein. Of more than 500,000 distinct CDR3 sequences in the sample, around 15% were seen once. Sequenced input: blood. This TCR derives from a woman aged 30 to 39 with Graves' hyperthyroidism.

The CDR3 here is CSVEVQGMNTEAFF. Written as DNA, the CDR3 is TGCAGCGTTGAAGTCCAGGGGATGAACACTGAAGCTTTCTTT. This rearrangement joins TRBV29-1 to TRBJ1-1; D perhaps matches TRBD1 (6 bases). The V and J ends lost 1 base and 0 bases respectively, with 9 bases between them. This CDR3 is built from 14 residues. Germline V gives CDR1 SQVTM, CDR2 ANQGSEA.